Listed below are T cell receptor beta chains from one sample, sequenced in a study of post-analysis software for immune sequencing data. TCRdb analysed the PCR reads with MiXCR anew, one entry per CDR3 protein. The sample records 550,000 to 700,000 distinct CDR3 sequences, 44% being singletons. The sequencing sample was made of blood. All receptors derive from a girl between 5 and 17 years old with multiple sclerosis. The CDR3 runs from the conserved cysteine through the conserved F or W. The order of the fields is J gene, CDR3 length, D gene, clone size, V gene, CDR3 protein, CDR3 DNA. D genes are given only for firm matches. Where a row states a size, it is once, few, many or the class of an expanded clone; other rows omit it.

TRBJ2-3 | 13 | NA | few | TRBV20-1 | CSARSAGTDTQYF | TGCAGTGCTCGATCGGCGGGCACAGATACGCAGTATTTT
TRBJ1-1 | 14 | NA | few | TRBV5-6 | CASSARGGGQWAFF | TGTGCCAGCAGTGCCCGGGGCGGCGGGCAATGGGCTTTCTTT
TRBJ1-2 | 14 | NA | NA | TRBV10-3 | CAISETETRGGYTF | TGTGCCATCAGCGAGACTGAGACTCGTGGGGGCTACACCTTC
TRBJ2-7 | 15 | NA | few | TRBV28 | CASSLARQVHYEQYF | TGTGCCAGCAGTTTAGCTCGACAGGTCCACTACGAGCAGTACTTC
TRBJ2-3 | 16 | TRBD1 | NA | TRBV7-9 | CASSSPRDRGTDTQYF | TGTGCCAGCAGTTCTCCCCGGGACAGGGGCACAGATACGCAGTATTTT
TRBJ2-1 | 15 | NA | NA | TRBV20-1 | CSARDPGGHYNEQFF | TGCAGTGCTAGAGATCCGGGGGGCCACTACAATGAGCAGTTCTTC
TRBJ2-3 | 18 | TRBD1 | few | TRBV12-3/TRBV12-4 | CASSHRRTGQRRTDTQYF | TGTGCCAGCAGCCACCGGAGGACAGGACAACGGAGGACAGATACGCAGTATTTT
TRBJ1-2 | 13 | NA | few | TRBV29-1 | CSVETTGVYGYTF | TGCAGCGTTGAAACAACAGGCGTCTATGGCTACACCTTC
TRBJ1-1 | 11 | NA | NA | TRBV12-3/TRBV12-4 | CASSFKIEAFF | TGTGCCAGCAGTTTTAAGATTGAAGCTTTCTTT
TRBJ2-7 | 15 | TRBD1 | few | TRBV3-1 | CASSWDRFITYEQYF | TGTGCCAGCAGTTGGGACAGGTTCATAACCTACGAGCAGTACTTC
TRBJ2-1 | 11 | NA | NA | TRBV18 | CASSPANEQFF | TGTGCCAGCTCACCTGCGAATGAGCAGTTCTTC
TRBJ2-7 | 15 | TRBD1 | NA | TRBV5-1 | CASRIGDRASDEQYF | TGCGCCAGCAGAATAGGAGACAGGGCTTCCGACGAGCAGTACTTC
TRBJ2-7 | 13 | NA | few | TRBV27 | CASSRLRGYEQYF | TGTGCCAGCAGCCGACTCAGGGGATACGAGCAGTACTTC
TRBJ2-7 | 14 | NA | NA | TRBV7-9 | CASNPGPTADEQYF | TGTGCCAGCAACCCTGGACCAACCGCGGACGAGCAGTACTTC
TRBJ1-1 | 18 | TRBD1 | NA | TRBV3-1 | CASSPTGGLISKLTEAFF | TGTGCCAGCAGCCCAACAGGGGGCTTGATCTCGAAGCTAACTGAAGCTTTCTTT
TRBJ1-2 | 15 | NA | NA | TRBV4-1 | CASSPREGSDYGYTF | TGCGCCAGCAGCCCCCGGGAGGGGAGTGACTATGGCTACACCTTC
TRBJ2-7 | 15 | NA | once | TRBV4-1 | CASSHKTGSLNEQYF | TGCGCCAGCAGCCACAAGACAGGTAGCCTCAATGAGCAGTACTTC
TRBJ2-4 | 17 | NA | NA | TRBV4-1 | CASSQPRVRRDKNIQYF | TGCGCCAGCAGCCAACCTAGGGTCAGAAGGGACAAAAACATTCAGTACTTC
TRBJ2-5 | 16 | TRBD2 | once | TRBV15 | CATSREPAGVRETQYF | TGTGCCACCAGCAGAGAACCAGCGGGGGTGCGGGAGACCCAGTACTTC
TRBJ2-7 | 16 | TRBD1 | NA | TRBV4-1 | CASSQPSPGQRYEQYF | TGCGCCAGCAGTCAGCCAAGCCCGGGACAGCGTTACGAGCAGTACTTC
TRBJ2-7 | 15 | NA | NA | TRBV4-1 | CASSQDFSSRSEQYF | TGCGCCAGCAGCCAAGATTTTTCCAGCAGGTCTGAGCAGTACTTC
TRBJ2-3 | 16 | NA | NA | TRBV4-1 | CASSQVGRVKADTQYF | TGCGCCAGCAGCCAAGTAGGCAGGGTGAAGGCGGATACGCAGTATTTT
TRBJ2-7 | 14 | NA | few | TRBV20-1 | CSARDVLAASEQYF | TGCAGTGCTAGAGATGTACTAGCAGCCAGCGAGCAGTACTTC
TRBJ2-7 | 14 | TRBD1 | once | TRBV10-3 | CAISEGDSSYERYF | TGTGCCATCAGTGAGGGGGACAGCTCCTACGAGCGGTACTTC
TRBJ1-4 | 15 | NA | NA | TRBV4-2 | CASSQDRQAYEKLFF | TGTGCCAGCAGCCAAGATCGACAGGCTTACGAAAAACTGTTTTTT
TRBJ2-7 | 13 | NA | NA | TRBV16 | CASSQQDIYEQYF | TGTGCCAGCAGCCAGCAGGACATCTACGAGCAGTACTTC
TRBJ1-2 | 13 | NA | NA | TRBV29-1 | CSPRPGPFYGYTF | TGCAGCCCCCGCCCGGGACCTTTCTATGGCTACACCTTC
TRBJ2-5 | 16 | NA | NA | TRBV4-1 | CASSQDHGGQGETQYF | TGCGCCAGCAGCCAAGATCATGGGGGGCAGGGCGAGACCCAGTACTTC
TRBJ2-7 | 16 | TRBD2 | NA | TRBV12-3/TRBV12-4 | CASSFSGGSGVYEQYF | TGTGCCAGCAGTTTCTCCGGGGGGAGCGGGGTCTACGAGCAGTACTTC
TRBJ2-7 | 15 | TRBD2 | NA | TRBV6-5 | CASSYLAGVQETRYF | TGTGCCAGCAGTTACCTAGCGGGGGTACAAGAGACCCGGTACTTC
TRBJ1-6 | 17 | NA | few | TRBV20-1 | CSASQTGTKIYNSPLHF | TGCAGTGCTAGCCAGACCGGGACAAAGATTTATAATTCACCCCTCCACTTT
TRBJ2-7 | 15 | NA | NA | TRBV12-3/TRBV12-4 | CASRSGGERTSEQYF | TGTGCCAGCAGGTCAGGCGGGGAGAGGACTTCCGAGCAGTACTTC
TRBJ1-2 | 13 | TRBD1 | few | TRBV6-5 | CASSLQGQNGYTF | TGTGCCAGCAGCCTACAGGGGCAAAATGGCTACACCTTC
TRBJ2-7 | 14 | NA | few | TRBV5-1 | CASSQGRQAHEQYF | TGCGCCAGCAGCCAGGGGCGACAGGCCCACGAGCAGTACTTC
TRBJ2-5 | 13 | NA | NA | TRBV7-2 | CASSWRSGETQYF | TGTGCCAGCAGCTGGCGGAGTGGGGAGACCCAGTACTTC
TRBJ2-1 | 13 | TRBD2 | NA | TRBV10-1 | CASSDSPRGSRFF | TGCGCCAGCAGTGACTCGCCACGCGGGAGTCGGTTCTTC
TRBJ2-7 | 13 | NA | NA | TRBV12-3/TRBV12-4 | CASRGADSYEQYF | TGTGCCAGTAGGGGGGCTGACTCCTACGAGCAGTACTTC
TRBJ2-3 | 17 | TRBD2 | NA | TRBV5-1 | CASSLDPGLTTADTQYF | TGCGCCAGCAGCTTGGACCCGGGACTAACTACAGCAGATACGCAGTATTTT
TRBJ2-7 | 14 | TRBD2 | NA | TRBV20-1 | CSAETGLARNEQYF | TGCAGTGCTGAAACGGGACTAGCGAGAAACGAGCAGTACTTC
TRBJ1-2 | 15 | NA | once | TRBV30 | CAWSGGLAGYYGYTF | TGTGCCTGGAGTGGAGGATTGGCAGGTTACTATGGCTACACCTTC
TRBJ2-1 | 16 | TRBD1 | NA | TRBV12-3/TRBV12-4 | CASSPSDRGPYNEQFF | TGTGCCAGCAGTCCCTCGGACAGGGGACCCTACAATGAGCAGTTCTTC
TRBJ2-5 | 15 | TRBD2 | NA | TRBV4-2 | CASSRRGSNLETQYF | TGTGCCAGCAGCCGGCGGGGGTCGAACCTAGAGACCCAGTACTTC
TRBJ2-3 | 14 | NA | NA | TRBV18 | CASSPTGYTDTQYF | TGTGCCAGCTCACCAACAGGTTACACAGATACGCAGTATTTT
TRBJ1-2 | 15 | NA | few | TRBV5-1 | CASSPQIGWDYGYTF | TGCGCCAGCAGCCCGCAGATAGGCTGGGACTATGGCTACACCTTC
TRBJ2-5 | 14 | TRBD2 | few | TRBV5-1 | CASSLVAGAGEQYF | TGCGCCAGCAGCTTGGTCGCGGGAGCAGGAGAGCAGTACTTC
TRBJ2-1 | 15 | NA | NA | TRBV30 | CAWSVGSPLGNEQFF | TGTGCCTGGAGTGTGGGTAGCCCCCTTGGAAATGAGCAGTTCTTC
TRBJ1-2 | 13 | NA | NA | TRBV5-6 | CASSPDRTQGYTF | TGTGCCAGCAGCCCTGACAGAACTCAAGGCTACACCTTC